The 32 T cell receptor beta chains below were found in one sample sequenced in a study of radiation and T cells in renal cell carcinoma. Time point here: blood 2 weeks post-SBRT. Sample treatment: 15 Gy SBRT to primary tumor, nephrectomy 4 weeks later. Libraries were prepared by immunoSEQ multiplex PCR; TCRdb keeps only in-frame clonotypes and omits some of them. The sample has some 120,000 clones, approximately 75% seen once. The specimen comprised blood, sampled from a patient whose treatment included radiotherapy and nephrectomy. The receptors were sampled from a woman in her fifties or sixties with renal cell carcinoma.

The V call is TRBV7-9, the J call TRBJ2-7, with TRBD2 as a possible D gene (5 bases). CDR1 and CDR2 from the germline V gene are SEHNR and FQNEAQ (reference sequence). Deletions cut 5 bases from V and 6 bases from J, with 14 bases between. The CDR3 runs 13 residues. CDR3 region: CASSARTGIEQYF. The CDR3 coding sequence is TGTGCCAGCAGCGCACGGACTGGGATCGAGCAGTACTTC.

The rearrangement uses TRBV6-5 and TRBJ2-1; 8 bases are shared with TRBD1. Losses at the gene ends were 6 bases for V and 2 bases for J; bases not matched to a gene: 6. Germline assignment: CDR1 MNHEY and CDR2 SVGAGI. This CDR3 has 15 amino acids. For the CDR3, the DNA is TGTGCCAGCAGATCACAGGGGGGCGCCTACAATGAGCAGTTCTTC. This codes for CASRSQGGAYNEQFF.

The rearrangement joins TRBV7-9 to TRBJ2-3; D unresolved. The CDR3 contains 15 residues. The germline gives CDR1 SEHNR, CDR2 FQNEAQ (reference sequence). Trimming pared 2 bases from V and 2 bases from J, leaving 11 bases between. CDR3 nucleotides: TGTGCCAGCAGCTTACGGAGAGGTCTCACAGATACGCAGTATTTT. Translating gives CASSLRRGLTDTQYF. The entire variable domain, with the rest obtained from reference TRBV7-9 and TRBJ2-3, is as follows: DTGVSQNPRHKITKRGQNVTFRCDPISEHNRLYWYRQTLGQGPEFLTYFQNEAQLEKSRLLSDRFSAERPKGSFSTLEIQRTEQGDSAMYLCASSLRRGLTDTQYFGPGTRLTVL.

V and J are TRBV7-3 and TRBJ2-1, with 9 nucleotides matching TRBD2. There are 15 residues in the CDR3. Germline values: CDR1 SGHTA, CDR2 FQGTGA. Trimming cost V 5 bases and J 4 bases; bases outside gene matches: 6. The DNA of the CDR3 is TGTGCCAGCAGCCCCCTAGCGGGGCCGTACAATGAGCAGTTCTTC. It codes for CASSPLAGPYNEQFF.

The V and J genes are TRBV9 and TRBJ2-5, with 8 bases lining up with TRBD2. The CDR3 runs to 14 residues. Germline-derived CDR1 and CDR2 are SGDLS and YYNGEE. Trimming at V came to 4 bases and at J to 2 bases, leaving 4 bases not matched to a gene. In nucleotides, the CDR3 is TGTGCCAGCAGCACAACTAGCGGACAAGAGACCCAGTACTTC. Translating gives CASSTTSGQETQYF.

This rearrangement joins TRBV5-1 to TRBJ1-2; 10 nucleotides match TRBD1. CDR1 is SGHRS, CDR2 YFSETQ, per germline. CDR3 length: 15 residues. With 5 bases clipped from V and 4 bases from J, the junction kept 8 bases outside the gene matches. CDR3 protein: CASRLGTGDFYGYTF. The CDR3 DNA follows: TGCGCCAGCAGACTCGGGACAGGGGACTTCTATGGCTACACCTTC.

The chain couples TRBV18 to TRBJ2-7; TRBD1 matches at 9 bases. Germline CDR1 reads KGHSH; CDR2 reads LQKENI. Losses at the gene ends were 6 bases for V and 2 bases for J; bases not matched to a gene: 8. The CDR3 consists of 15 residues. The CDR3 here is CASSAGTGSAYEQYF. Written as DNA, the CDR3 is TGTGCCAGCTCCGCCGGGACAGGGAGCGCCTACGAGCAGTACTTC.

V and J are TRBV7-9 and TRBJ1-2, with TRBD1 matching over 10 bases. Looked up from germline, CDR1 is SEHNR and CDR2 is FQNEAQ (reference sequence). The CDR3 is 14 amino acids. V trimming: 11 bases; J trimming: 6 bases; junction bases outside the gene matches: 12. In DNA form, the CDR3 reads TGTGCCTGCCCTCGGGACAGGGGAGAGGATGGCTACACCTTC. Its translation: CACPRDRGEDGYTF.

V usage is TRBV18 and J usage is TRBJ2-7, with D possibly TRBD1 on 6 matching bases. Trimming pared 3 bases from V and 7 bases from J, leaving 16 bases between. CDR3 length: 14 amino acids. The V gene's germline CDR1 is KGHSH and CDR2 LQKENI. CDR3 sequence (DNA): TGTGCCAGCTCACCCGGCAGGGGTCCAAATGAGCAGTACTTC. Amino acid sequence: CASSPGRGPNEQYF.

This clone was detected only a few times. CDR3 amino acids: CAWTGLGTVTEAFF. CDR3 in DNA: TGTGCCTGGACCGGGTTGGGGACTGTTACTGAAGCTTTCTTT. J is TRBJ1-1 and V is TRBV30; D might be TRBD1 (5 bases). V shed 4 bases and J shed 5 bases, with 17 bases lying between them. The germline V gene encodes CDR1 GTSNPN and CDR2 SVGIG (reference sequence). The CDR3 has 14 residues.

V is TRBV15 and J is TRBJ1-3; 8 bases agree with TRBD1. With V trimmed by 1 base and J by 6 bases, 2 bases remained unmatched. Germline loops: CDR1 LNHNV, CDR2 YYDKDF (reference sequence). This CDR3 is built from 14 residues. CDR3 DNA: TGTGCCACCAGCAGAGGGACAGGGTCAAACACCATATATTTT. Its protein product is CATSRGTGSNTIYF.

The gene calls are TRBV7-9 and TRBJ1-2; D not certain. CDR3 length equals 13 residues. V was cut by 5 bases and J by 4 bases, with 11 bases left in between. CDR1 and CDR2 from the germline V gene are SEHNR and FQNEAQ (reference sequence). CDR3 protein: CASSLRDFYGYTF. DNA of the CDR3: TGTGCCAGCAGCCTTAGGGATTTCTATGGCTACACCTTC.

The table lists this clone with a few counts. The chain carries TRBV30 and TRBJ1-1, with D hard to call. V was shortened by 4 bases and J by 5 bases, with 14 bases between the two germline ends. The CDR3 has 13 residues. Germline assignment: CDR1 GTSNPN and CDR2 SVGIG (reference sequence). The CDR3 bases are TGTGCCTGGATAGTCCCTCGGCAAACTGAAGCTTTCTTT. Translated: CAWIVPRQTEAFF.

This clone came up a few times. This rearrangement joins TRBV6-5 to TRBJ1-1; D uncertain. CDR1 is MNHEY, CDR2 SVGAGI, per germline. Trimming removed 5 bases from V and 8 bases from J, with 9 bases in between. This CDR3 has 11 amino acids. CDR3 coding DNA: TGTGCCAGCAGTAACTATCTGGAAGCTTTCTTT. Its translation: CASSNYLEAFF.

V and J are TRBV14 and TRBJ1-3; D ambiguous. This CDR3 comprises 14 residues. V lost 5 bases to trimming and J lost 2 bases, with 10 bases between them. Germline values: CDR1 SGHDN, CDR2 FVKESK. The CDR3 reads CASSAPAAGNTIYF. The CDR3 DNA follows: TGTGCCAGCAGCGCCCCGGCGGCTGGAAACACCATATATTTT.

The chain is built from TRBV7-2 and TRBJ2-2; D unclear. V was pared by 5 bases and J by 5 bases, with 12 bases between. Germline values: CDR1 SGHTA, CDR2 FQGNSA. This CDR3 contains 14 residues. The CDR3 DNA sequence: TGTGCCAGCAGCCCCGGATTGAGGACCGGGGAGCTGTTTTTT. Encoded protein: CASSPGLRTGELFF.

V is TRBV28 and J is TRBJ1-2, with 8 bases aligning to TRBD1. The V segment lost 6 bases and the J segment 4 bases; nucleotides outside the gene matches: 7. CDR3 length: 14 amino acids. CDR1 MDHEN and CDR2 SYDVKM come from the germline V gene. The CDR3 sequence: CASRPGQVSYGYTF. In nucleotides, the CDR3 is TGTGCCAGCAGGCCGGGACAGGTGAGCTATGGCTACACCTTC.

V usage is TRBV4-1 and J usage is TRBJ2-3, with 8 bases fitting TRBD1. Germline values: CDR1 MGHRA, CDR2 YSYEKL. The CDR3 covers 16 residues. V shed 4 bases and J 1 base; nucleotides not matched to a gene: 7. CDR3 sequence (DNA): TGCGCCAGCAGCCCTACAGGGGGTCGGGGCACAGATACGCAGTATTTT. Its protein product is CASSPTGGRGTDTQYF.

This chain joins TRBV29-1 and TRBJ2-1; 11 bases are shared with TRBD2. The CDR3 spans 15 residues. Germline V gene lookup returns CDR1 SQVTM and CDR2 ANQGSEA. V lost 4 bases to trimming and J lost 7 bases; unmatched junction nucleotides: 9. The CDR3 sequence: CSVAGALAGGNEQFF. The CDR3 nucleotides are TGCAGCGTTGCGGGCGCGCTAGCGGGGGGTAATGAGCAGTTCTTC.

The V call is TRBV5-1, the J call TRBJ2-5; 11 bases line up with TRBD1. The assigned J gene may be wrong: the sequence end matches TRBJ2-7 better. CDR3 length: 15 residues. CDR1 is SGHRS and CDR2 is YFSETQ in the germline V gene. CDR3 residues: CASSLGTGGAHEQYF. CDR3 DNA sequence: TGCGCCAGCAGCTTGGGGACAGGGGGCGCCCACGAGCAGTACTTC.

CDR3 region: CASSQDRSAIYEQYF. The CDR3 DNA reads TGCGCCAGCAGCCAAGACAGGTCAGCAATCTACGAGCAGTACTTC. The chain joins TRBV4-3 to TRBJ2-5; the D is unclear. The last part of the DNA fits TRBJ2-7 better; the J call may be wrong. Germline-derived CDR1 and CDR2 are LGHNA and YSLEER. There are 15 residues in the CDR3.

This clone turned up a few times. This chain uses TRBV27 with TRBJ2-1, with D unresolved. In germline, CDR1 is MNHEY, CDR2 SMNVEV (reference sequence). V lost 4 bases and J lost 0, with 10 bases in between. The CDR3 is made up of 15 amino acids. DNA of the CDR3: TGTGCCAGCAGTTCCCTCCGCCACTCCTACAATGAGCAGTTCTTC. Its translation is CASSSLRHSYNEQFF.

This clone was detected once. V and J are TRBV28 and TRBJ1-3, with D hard to call. V was clipped by 1 base and J by 7 bases, with 11 bases between them. CDR3 length: 14 amino acids. The germline V gene encodes CDR1 MDHEN and CDR2 SYDVKM. CDR3 residues: CASSLSGAGNTIYF. The CDR3 DNA is TGTGCCAGCAGTTTATCGGGAGCGGGCAACACCATATATTTT. Using reference TRBV28 and TRBJ1-3 for the parts outside the CDR3, the full variable domain is DVKVTQSSRYLVKRTGEKVFLECVQDMDHENMFWYRQDPGLGLRLIYFSYDVKMKEKGDIPEGYSVSREKKERFSLILESASTNQTSMYLCASSLSGAGNTIYFGEGSWLTVV.

The V gene is TRBV5-8, the J gene TRBJ2-2; no clear D. The CDR3 spans 14 residues. CDR1 and CDR2 from the germline V gene are SGHTS and YDEGEE. Trimming took off 3 bases at V and 6 bases at J, with 12 bases between the two ends. This chain's CDR3 is CASSYVIGPGELFF. In DNA, the CDR3 is TGTGCCAGCAGCTACGTGATAGGGCCCGGGGAGCTGTTTTTT.

The sample holds a few counts of this clone. The chain employs TRBV7-9 and TRBJ1-2; D is unresolved. The CDR3 has 13 amino acids. Trimming removed 3 bases at V and 2 bases at J, with 7 bases between. Germline CDR1 reads SEHNR; CDR2 reads FQNEAQ (reference sequence). Here the CDR3 reads CASSFRTNYGYTF. CDR3 bases: TGTGCCAGCAGCTTTAGGACGAACTATGGCTACACCTTC.

V gene TRBV28 combines with J gene TRBJ1-2; weak D call: TRBD1 (6 bases). Germline V CDR1 and CDR2: MDHEN, SYDVKM. Trimming left V 6 bases short and J 4 bases short, with 12 bases between. The CDR3 spans 13 residues. The CDR3, as DNA: TGTGCCAGCAGCCTGGACAGCGGCTATGGCTACACCTTC. This sequence encodes CASSLDSGYGYTF.

The V call is TRBV13, the J call TRBJ2-2; TRBD2 aligns across 12 bases. V was pared by 5 bases and J by 3 bases, with 13 bases of the junction left unmatched. In germline, CDR1 is PRHDT, CDR2 FYEKMQ (reference sequence). This CDR3 is built from 19 residues. CDR3 nucleotides: TGTGCCAGCAGCCCCCGGACTAGCGGGGCTTTCTGGGACACCGGGGAGCTGTTTTTT. This sequence encodes CASSPRTSGAFWDTGELFF.

DNA of the CDR3: TGTGCCAGCAGCTTGAGCAATGAGCAGTTCTTC. Amino acids: CASSLSNEQFF. The chain employs TRBV11-3 and TRBJ2-1, with D uncertain. The CDR3 is 11 amino acids. Germline V gives CDR1 SGHNT, CDR2 YENEEA. Trimming removed 3 bases from V and 6 bases from J, with 3 bases in between. Combining the CDR3 with reference TRBV11-3 and TRBJ2-1 gives the whole variable domain EAGVVQSPRYKIIEKKQPVAFWCNPISGHNTLYWYLQNLGQGPELLIRYENEEAVDDSQLPKDRFSAERLKGVDSTLKIQPAELGDSAVYLCASSLSNEQFFGPGTRLTVL.

The chain joins TRBV6-1 to TRBJ2-3; the D is unclear. The CDR3 extends over 14 amino acids. Trimming removed 4 bases from V and 4 bases from J, with 12 bases in between. CDR1 is MNHNS and CDR2 is SASEGT in the germline V gene. CDR3 in DNA: TGTGCCAGCAGTGTGTGGCAGCGCGCAGATACGCAGTATTTT. Protein sequence: CASSVWQRADTQYF.

The V call is TRBV4-1, the J call TRBJ2-7; 7 bases fit TRBD1. The CDR3 has 15 residues. Trimming cost V 2 bases and J 0 bases; bases outside gene matches: 4. Germline V gene sequence: CDR1 MGHRA, CDR2 YSYEKL. The CDR3 nucleotides read TGCGCCAGCAGCCAAAACGACAGGGACTCCTACGAGCAGTACTTC. Residues: CASSQNDRDSYEQYF.

The chain recombines TRBV4-2 with TRBJ1-5; D is unresolved. CDR1 LGHNA and CDR2 YNFKEQ come from the germline V gene. Deletions cut 1 base from V and 9 bases from J, with 10 bases between. The CDR3 covers 13 residues. CDR3 amino acids: CASSQVLGGPQHF. As DNA, the CDR3 is TGTGCCAGCAGCCAAGTGCTAGGAGGGCCCCAGCATTTT.

The sample holds one count of this clone. The J gene is TRBJ1-2, the V gene TRBV6-6; a weak D match, TRBD1 (6 bases). The CDR3 is made up of 14 amino acids. Germline CDR1 MNHNY, CDR2 SVGAGI (reference sequence). V shed 7 bases and J shed 4 bases, with 16 bases lying between them. The CDR3 protein is CASKRGRDGYGYTF. Here the CDR3 DNA reads TGTGCCAGCAAACGGGGGCGCGATGGCTATGGCTACACCTTC.